This entry lists 19 T cell receptor beta chains sequenced from one sample in a study of blood T cell repertoires in COVID-19. Sequenced by immunoSEQ multiplex PCR; TCRdb stores in-frame clones only, minus some. The table lists some 210,000 clones, around 84% of them singletons. Source material: PBMCs or T cells enriched from blood (not recorded which). Source of these receptors: a man under 40 with acute COVID-19.

This chain links TRBV12-3 or TRBV12-4 with TRBJ1-1; D possibly corresponds to TRBD1 (6 bases). The CDR3 consists of 11 residues. Between the trimmed V and J ends, which lost 3 bases and 13 bases, there was a span of 12 bases. In nucleotides, the CDR3 is TGTGCCAGCAGTTTTGCAGGGGCGATTTTCTTT. Encoded protein: CASSFAGAIFF.

This chain connects TRBV7-9 to TRBJ1-1; D perhaps matches TRBD1 (5 bases). Trimming cost V 4 bases and J 1 base, with 10 bases left between them. The CDR3 has 14 residues. Germline CDR1 SEHNR, CDR2 FQNEAQ (reference sequence). CDR3 protein: CASSWGGWNTEAFF. CDR3 DNA sequence: TGTGCCAGCAGCTGGGGCGGATGGAACACTGAAGCTTTCTTT.

The genes are TRBV15 and TRBJ1-2; TRBD1 is a possible D gene (5 bases). The CDR3 totals 15 residues. Germline V CDR1 and CDR2: LNHNV, YYDKDF (reference sequence). Trimming removed 0 bases from V and 0 bases from J, with 8 bases in between. The CDR3 DNA sequence: TGTGCCACCAGCAGAGAGACAGCTACTAACTATGGCTACACCTTC. Its translation is CATSRETATNYGYTF.

The chain has TRBV3-1 (or the pseudogene TRBV3-2) and TRBJ1-1; D might be TRBD1 (6 bases). V lost 3 bases, J lost 4 bases, and 12 bases lay in between. CDR1 and CDR2 from the germline V gene are LGHDT and YNNKEL (reference sequence). The CDR3 extends over 14 amino acids. CDR3 bases: TGTGCCAGCAGCCACTTGGGAGGGGGCACTGAAGCTTTCTTT. Encoded protein: CASSHLGGGTEAFF.

For the CDR3, the DNA is TGTGCCTGGAGCAGGTTGGAAGACGGGGAGCTGTTTTTT. Its protein product is CAWSRLEDGELFF. The chain has TRBV30 and TRBJ2-2; D remains unclear. Trimming stripped 3 bases from V and 7 bases from J, with 12 bases between. Germline V gene data show CDR1 as GTSNPN and CDR2 as SVGIG (reference sequence). CDR3 length: 13 amino acids.

This rearrangement joins TRBV6-5 to TRBJ1-5; D is possibly TRBD1 (5 bases). The V end lost 5 bases, the J end lost 4 bases, and 12 bases lay between the germline ends. Germline lookup yields CDR1 MNHEY and CDR2 SVGAGI. The CDR3 runs 14 residues. CDR3 in amino acids: CASSLLRGNQPQHF. CDR3 sequence (DNA): TGTGCCAGCAGTCTCCTCCGGGGGAATCAGCCCCAGCATTTT.

This chain uses TRBV27 with TRBJ2-3; 14 bases agree with TRBD2. The junction had 5 bases not matched to a gene; V was cut back by 1 base and J by 5 bases. This CDR3 has 17 residues. Per the germline V gene, CDR1 is MNHEY and CDR2 is SMNVEV (reference sequence). The CDR3 coding sequence is TGTGCCAGCAGTTTATACCGACTAGCGGGGGGGGTAGATACGCAGTATTTT. This codes for CASSLYRLAGGVDTQYF.

This chain connects TRBV19 to TRBJ1-1; D is unclear. Trimming pared 6 bases from V and 1 base from J, leaving 9 bases between. The length of the CDR3 is 13 residues. CDR1 and CDR2 (germline): LNHDA, SQIVND (reference sequence). The CDR3, as DNA: TGTGCCAGTAGGGACTATCCGAACACTGAAGCTTTCTTT. This gives the protein CASRDYPNTEAFF.

This sequence joins TRBV7-3 and TRBJ2-3; TRBD2 aligns across 11 bases. Trimming cost V 5 bases and J 4 bases; bases outside gene matches: 5. CDR3 size: 15 residues. From germline, CDR1 is SGHTA and CDR2 FQGTGA. This CDR3 is CASSPGTSGADTQYF. The CDR3 DNA reads as TGTGCCAGCAGCCCCGGGACTAGCGGCGCAGATACGCAGTATTTT.

The genes are TRBV2 and TRBJ1-2; D is uncertain. The germline V gene encodes CDR1 SNHLY and CDR2 FYNNEI. Trimming pared 3 bases from V and 3 bases from J, leaving 11 bases between. This CDR3 comprises 14 residues. CDR3: CASSDGEGYYGYTF. CDR3 in DNA: TGTGCCAGCAGTGATGGGGAGGGTTACTATGGCTACACCTTC. Filled out from reference TRBV2 and TRBJ1-2, the complete variable domain reads EPEVTQTPSHQVTQMGQEVILRCVPISNHLYFYWYRQILGQKVEFLVSFYNNEISEKSEIFDDQFSVERPDGSNFTLKIRSTKLEDSAMYFCASSDGEGYYGYTFGSGTRLTVV.

This clone occurred once. The chain has TRBV5-1 and TRBJ1-1; tentative D call: TRBD1 (6 bases). The CDR3 extends over 15 amino acids. Trimming cost V 3 bases and J 4 bases, with 16 bases left between them. Germline CDR1 and CDR2: SGHRS and YFSETQ. The CDR3 sequence: CASSSGLTGSTEAFF. CDR3 bases: TGCGCCAGCAGCTCCGGCTTGACAGGTAGCACTGAAGCTTTCTTT.

This sequence joins TRBV3-1 (or the pseudogene TRBV3-2) and TRBJ2-1, with D perhaps TRBD2 (7 bases). The V end lost 4 bases, the J end lost 7 bases, and 17 bases lay between the germline ends. Germline CDR1 reads LGHDT; CDR2 reads YNNKEL (reference sequence). The CDR3 is 15 residues long. The CDR3 sequence: CASSPRGGASNEQFF. The CDR3, as DNA: TGTGCCAGCAGCCCAAGGGGGGGGGCGAGTAATGAGCAGTTCTTC.

The chain recombines TRBV27 with TRBJ2-7, with D perhaps TRBD2 (6 bases). Trimming removed 6 bases from V and 4 bases from J, with 16 bases in between. This CDR3 is built from 14 residues. Germline V CDR1 and CDR2: MNHEY, SMNVEV (reference sequence). In nucleotides, the CDR3 is TGTGCCAGCAGGGGCAGCCTTGGGGGGTACGAGCAGTACTTC. Translation: CASRGSLGGYEQYF.

This clone was seen ten or more times. The V and J genes are TRBV6-5 and TRBJ2-7; TRBD2 matches 7 bases. The V and J ends lost 2 bases and 6 bases, in that order; junction bases with no gene match: 4. The CDR3 runs 13 residues. The germline CDR1 and CDR2 sequences are MNHEY and SVGAGI. For the CDR3, the DNA is TGTGCCAGCAGTTACATTACGGGAGGCGAGCAGTACTTC. This codes for CASSYITGGEQYF.

This chain joins TRBV7-9 and TRBJ1-1; TRBD1 is a possible D gene (6 bases). The germline V gene encodes CDR1 SEHNR and CDR2 FQNEAQ (reference sequence). The CDR3 contains 14 residues. With 2 bases removed from V and 7 bases from J, the gap between germline ends came to 14 bases. CDR3 residues: CASSLSLLGGEAFF. Here the CDR3 DNA reads TGTGCCAGCAGCTTATCCTTGTTAGGGGGTGAAGCTTTCTTT.

CDR3 coding DNA: TGTGCCAGCAGCCCAGGTACTAGCAATCAGCCCCAGCATTTT. Translating gives CASSPGTSNQPQHF. The chain has TRBV6-5 and TRBJ1-5; the D is unclear. Trimming pared 6 bases from V and 0 bases from J, leaving 9 bases between. CDR1 is MNHEY, CDR2 SVGAGI, per germline. The CDR3 consists of 14 residues.

This rearrangement joins TRBV18 to TRBJ1-3; TRBD1 might be the D (5 bases). CDR1 and CDR2 (germline): KGHSH, LQKENI. V lost 1 base to trimming and J lost 4 bases, with 14 bases between them. The CDR3 has 16 residues. The CDR3: CASSPQGLGAGNTIYF. CDR3 sequence (DNA): TGTGCCAGCTCACCACAAGGGCTTGGGGCCGGAAACACCATATATTTT. The whole variable domain, filled in from reference TRBV18 and TRBJ1-3, reads NAGVMQNPRHLVRRRGQEARLRCSPMKGHSHVYWYRQLPEEGLKFMVYLQKENIIDESGMPKERFSAEFPKEGPSILRIQQVVRGDSAAYFCASSPQGLGAGNTIYFGEGSWLTVV.

The J gene is TRBJ1-5, the V gene TRBV9; 9 positions agree with TRBD1. After removal of 3 bases from V and 5 bases from J, the junction contained 6 bases not matched to a gene. Germline lookup yields CDR1 SGDLS and CDR2 YYNGEE. The CDR3 has 15 amino acids. CDR3 residues: CASSDRDRADQPQHF. The CDR3, as DNA: TGTGCCAGCAGCGACCGGGACAGGGCGGATCAGCCCCAGCATTTT.

The rearrangement joins TRBV18 to TRBJ2-7; TRBD1 matches at 7 bases. Germline lookup yields CDR1 KGHSH and CDR2 LQKENI. Trimming took 0 bases from V and 3 from J; bases not matched to a gene: 5. The CDR3 contains 15 residues. The CDR3 region is CASSPPSSGGYEQYF. In DNA, the CDR3 is TGTGCCAGCTCACCACCGTCGTCAGGGGGCTACGAGCAGTACTTC.